A selection of T cell receptor beta chains follows, all from one sample in a study of cytomegalovirus exposure and HLA in healthy donors. The protocol was immunoSEQ multiplex PCR, while the TCRdb copy is restricted to in-frame clones and leaves out a portion. The sample records around 300,000 clones, over 75% being singletons. Material for sequencing was PBMCs. The receptors come from a man aged 25 to 45 in good health and CMV-seronegative. Each CDR3 is given with its conserved first and last residue. A D gene is named only where the DNA matches it firmly. Rows give clone size only sometimes, using once, few, many, or a class for an expanded clone.

j_gene: TRBJ1-5; v_gene: TRBV27; abundance: -; d_gene: TRBD1; CDR3nt: TGTGCCAGCAGGCTCGGACAGGGGAATCAGCCCCAGCATTTT; CDR3aa: CASRLGQGNQPQHF
j_gene: TRBJ2-5; v_gene: TRBV7-2; abundance: -; d_gene: -; CDR3nt: TGTGCCAGCAGCTGGGGCGGGGCACAAGAGACCCAGTACTTC; CDR3aa: CASSWGGAQETQYF
j_gene: TRBJ1-4; v_gene: TRBV15; abundance: -; d_gene: TRBD1; CDR3nt: TGTGCCACCAGCAGTGAGGACAGGGAAAATGAAAAACTGTTTTTT; CDR3aa: CATSSEDRENEKLFF
j_gene: TRBJ1-1; v_gene: TRBV5-1; abundance: -; d_gene: TRBD1; CDR3nt: TGCGCCAGCAGCCCGATCCAGGGGGGTAACACTGAAGCTTTCTTT; CDR3aa: CASSPIQGGNTEAFF
j_gene: TRBJ2-2; v_gene: TRBV7-8; abundance: -; d_gene: TRBD2; CDR3nt: TGTGCCAGCAGCTTAGAGGACCGTCTTCTAGCGGGGGCGCGGGAGCTGTTTTTT; CDR3aa: CASSLEDRLLAGARELFF
j_gene: TRBJ2-5; v_gene: TRBV7-9; abundance: -; d_gene: TRBD1; CDR3nt: TGTGCCAGCAGCTCTTGGACAGGGCAGGGTGAGACCCAGTACTTC; CDR3aa: CASSSWTGQGETQYF
j_gene: TRBJ2-7; v_gene: TRBV9; abundance: -; d_gene: -; CDR3nt: TGTGCCAGCAGCGGGAGGGACGGCACCCTTTACGAGCAGTACTTC; CDR3aa: CASSGRDGTLYEQYF
j_gene: TRBJ2-7; v_gene: TRBV11-2; abundance: -; d_gene: TRBD2; CDR3nt: TGTGCCAGCAGCTTAGAGTCAAGCGGGGGATCATGGGAGCAGTACTTC; CDR3aa: CASSLESSGGSWEQYF
j_gene: TRBJ1-2; v_gene: TRBV5-6; abundance: -; d_gene: TRBD1; CDR3nt: TGTGCCAGCAGCTTCGAGTGGCAGGGGGTCGGTGGCTACACCTTC; CDR3aa: CASSFEWQGVGGYTF
j_gene: TRBJ2-5; v_gene: TRBV5-1; abundance: -; d_gene: -; CDR3nt: TGCGCCAGCAGCTTGGAACCCGGGACATCCCAAGAGACCCAGTACTTC; CDR3aa: CASSLEPGTSQETQYF
j_gene: TRBJ2-3; v_gene: TRBV29-1; abundance: -; d_gene: -; CDR3nt: TGCAGCGTTGAGGCTAGAGGTATTGTGGATACGCAGTATTTT; CDR3aa: CSVEARGIVDTQYF
j_gene: TRBJ2-5; v_gene: TRBV5-4; abundance: -; d_gene: TRBD2; CDR3nt: TGTGCCAGCAGCGTAGGACCCCAGCGGGGGGGCAGAGAGACCCAGTACTTC; CDR3aa: CASSVGPQRGGRETQYF
j_gene: TRBJ2-1; v_gene: TRBV2; abundance: once; d_gene: TRBD2; CDR3nt: TGTGCCAGCAGTGAAACTAGCGTAGGGGAGCAGTTCTTC; CDR3aa: CASSETSVGEQFF
j_gene: TRBJ1-2; v_gene: TRBV19; abundance: -; d_gene: TRBD1; CDR3nt: TGTGCCAGTAGTATGGGGACAGTTTCGAACAACTATGGCTACACCTTC; CDR3aa: CASSMGTVSNNYGYTF
j_gene: TRBJ1-1; v_gene: TRBV6-5; abundance: -; d_gene: -; CDR3nt: TGTGCCAGCTCACAGGGAACTGAAGCTTTCTTT; CDR3aa: CASSQGTEAFF
j_gene: TRBJ1-1; v_gene: TRBV4-1; abundance: -; d_gene: -; CDR3nt: TGCGCCAGCAGCCAGGCCTCGGGAAGCAACACTGAAGCTTTCTTT; CDR3aa: CASSQASGSNTEAFF
j_gene: TRBJ2-5; v_gene: TRBV11-2; abundance: -; d_gene: -; CDR3nt: TGTGCCAGCAGCTTAGATCGGGGTAAAGAGACCCAGTACTTC; CDR3aa: CASSLDRGKETQYF
j_gene: TRBJ1-2; v_gene: TRBV7-9; abundance: once; d_gene: -; CDR3nt: TGTGCCAGCAGCTTAGGGGGCTATAATGACGGCTACACCTTC; CDR3aa: CASSLGGYNDGYTF
j_gene: TRBJ2-1; v_gene: TRBV11-2; abundance: -; d_gene: -; CDR3nt: TGTGCCAGCAGCCGCCTTAGCGGATACAATGAGCAGTTCTTC; CDR3aa: CASSRLSGYNEQFF
j_gene: TRBJ2-2; v_gene: TRBV27; abundance: -; d_gene: TRBD1; CDR3nt: TGTGCCAGTGGGCGGGACAGGGCCACCGGGGAGCTGTTTTTT; CDR3aa: CASGRDRATGELFF
j_gene: TRBJ2-3; v_gene: TRBV10-2; abundance: -; d_gene: -; CDR3nt: TGCGCCGCTTCCAGGGTCAGCACAGATACGCAGTATTTT; CDR3aa: CAASRVSTDTQYF
j_gene: TRBJ1-2; v_gene: TRBV15; abundance: -; d_gene: -; CDR3nt: TGTGCCACCAGCAATGAGGCCAACTATGGCTACACCTTC; CDR3aa: CATSNEANYGYTF
j_gene: TRBJ2-7; v_gene: TRBV30; abundance: -; d_gene: -; CDR3nt: TGTGCCTGGAGAGGCCCGGGTACGTACGAGCAGTACTTC; CDR3aa: CAWRGPGTYEQYF
j_gene: TRBJ2-7; v_gene: TRBV4-1; abundance: -; d_gene: -; CDR3nt: TGCGCCAGCAGCCAAGGGCCGCAGGGGCCTGGCTACGAGCAGTACTTC; CDR3aa: CASSQGPQGPGYEQYF
j_gene: TRBJ1-2; v_gene: TRBV6-5; abundance: -; d_gene: TRBD1; CDR3nt: TGTGCCAGCAGCCGACAAGACAGGGTTCGTGGCTACACCTTC; CDR3aa: CASSRQDRVRGYTF
j_gene: TRBJ1-6; v_gene: TRBV6-5; abundance: -; d_gene: -; CDR3nt: TGTGCCAGCAGAGGACAGCCAGATAATTCACCCCTCCACTTT; CDR3aa: CASRGQPDNSPLHF
j_gene: TRBJ2-1; v_gene: TRBV7-2; abundance: -; d_gene: TRBD1; CDR3nt: TGTGCCAGCAGCCTACGGACAGGGGGTTACAATGAGCAGTTCTTC; CDR3aa: CASSLRTGGYNEQFF
j_gene: TRBJ1-2; v_gene: TRBV27; abundance: few; d_gene: TRBD1; CDR3nt: TGTGCCAGCAGTTTCACAGGGGGCTATGGCTACACCTTC; CDR3aa: CASSFTGGYGYTF